What follows are 22 T cell receptor beta chains derived from one specimen sequenced in a study of T-cell memory formation after mild COVID-19. TCRdb redid the calling of the 5' RACE reads with MiXCR, one entry per CDR3 protein. The profile shows 100,000 to 120,000 distinct CDR3 sequences, 20% to 25% of them singletons. The sequenced sample consisted of PBMCs or a T cell subset sorted from them (not recorded which). Every receptor here comes from a man between 18 and 35 years old who had mild COVID-19 (a few samples of this study predate the infection). Cell type and time point are not known.

J is TRBJ2-3 and V is TRBV4-3; tentatively, D is TRBD2 (6 bases). The CDR3 is 17 amino acids. Trimming took 0 bases from V and 5 from J, leaving 18 bases between them. CDR1 LGHNA and CDR2 YSLEER come from the germline V gene. CDR3 amino acids: CASSQDTGINGGDTQYF. The DNA of the CDR3 is TGCGCCAGCAGCCAAGACACCGGGATTAACGGGGGAGATACGCAGTATTTT.

There are many counts of this clonotype. The V gene is TRBV7-9, the J gene TRBJ2-1, with 8 bases aligning to TRBD2. V dropped 6 bases and J dropped 6; count of bases not matched to a gene: 10. The CDR3 covers 15 residues. Germline values: CDR1 SEHNR, CDR2 FQNEAQ (reference sequence). The CDR3 DNA follows: TGTGCCAGCAGTTCTACTAGCGGATATTCCAATGAGCAGTTCTTC. The encoded protein is CASSSTSGYSNEQFF.

The chain has TRBV7-9 and TRBJ2-7; D unclear. The V gene lost 1 base and the J gene lost 3 bases, with 10 bases spanning the gap. Germline V gene sequence: CDR1 SEHNR, CDR2 FQNEAQ (reference sequence). The CDR3 covers 14 residues. The CDR3 spells CASSLESRFYEQYV. In DNA, the CDR3 is TGTGCCAGCAGCTTAGAGTCTAGATTCTACGAGCAGTACGTC.

V gene TRBV4-2 combines with J gene TRBJ2-5; D may match TRBD1 or TRBD2 (6 bases each). Germline V CDR1 and CDR2: LGHNA, YNFKEQ. The length of the CDR3 is 14 residues. Trimming removed 0 bases from V and 5 bases from J, with 10 bases in between. CDR3 nucleotides: TGTGCCAGCAGCCAAGATAGGGGGGAGGAGACCCAGTACTTC. Its protein is CASSQDRGEETQYF.

This clonotype occurred a few times. V gene TRBV4-1 combines with J gene TRBJ1-4; D ambiguous. This CDR3 region has 12 residues. Trimming cost V 4 bases and J 10 bases, with 10 bases left between them. Germline values: CDR1 MGHRA, CDR2 YSYEKL. The CDR3 nucleotides are TGCGCCAGCAGCCGCACGGGTGGAAAACTGTTTTTT. Protein sequence: CASSRTGGKLFF.

V gene TRBV6-2 or TRBV6-3 combines with J gene TRBJ1-5; D uncertain. V dropped 2 bases and J dropped 7 bases, with 18 bases sitting between them. Germline CDR1 reads MNHEY; CDR2 reads SVGEGT. The CDR3 loop spans 16 amino acids. In DNA form, the CDR3 reads TGTGCCAGCAGTTACATACCGGTTCGAAGGTTCCAGCCCCAGCATTTT. Translated: CASSYIPVRRFQPQHF.

As regards this clonotype: At one boundary the junction diverges from the germline segment, which might be a read error. This chain uses TRBV7-8 with TRBJ1-1; tentatively, D is TRBD1 (6 bases). Germline CDR1 SGHVS, CDR2 FQNEAQ. This CDR3 contains 14 residues. The CDR3 region is CASSLGDTDTEAFF. The DNA for the CDR3 is TGTGCCAGCAGTTTAGGGGACACCGACACTGAAGCTTTCTTT.

This clonotype was counted only a few times. The CDR3 here is CSVEDRGTELGQYF. In DNA form, the CDR3 reads TGCAGCGTTGAAGATCGCGGGACAGAACTGGGCCAGTACTTC. The genes are TRBV29-1 and TRBJ2-5; a weak D match, TRBD1 (7 bases). Germline CDR1 and CDR2: SQVTM and ANQGSEA. Trimming removed 0 bases from V and 10 bases from J, with 18 bases in between. This CDR3 is built from 14 residues. The full variable domain, completed using reference TRBV29-1 and TRBJ2-5, is SAVISQKPSRDICQRGTSLTIQCQVDSQVTMMFWYRQQPGQSLTLIATANQGSEATYESGFVIDKFPISRPNLTFSTLTVSNMSPEDSSIYLCSVEDRGTELGQYFGPGTRLLVL.

This rearrangement joins TRBV19 to TRBJ1-1; D unresolved. Germline lookup yields CDR1 LNHDA and CDR2 SQIVND (reference sequence). The CDR3 extends over 12 amino acids. Trimming removed 5 bases at V and 7 bases at J, with 11 bases between. The DNA of the CDR3 is TGTGCCAGTAGTCCCATCGGGAGTGAAGCTTTCTTT. Translated, it gives CASSPIGSEAFF.

The chain joins TRBV29-1 to TRBJ1-2; D uncertain. Germline V lookup: CDR1 SQVTM, CDR2 ANQGSEA. There are 14 residues in the CDR3. The ends were cut back, 7 bases at V and 0 bases at J, with 15 bases in the middle. The CDR3, as DNA: TGCAGCGCTAACGGCGGGGTCCCTAACTATGGCTACACCTTC. It yields the protein CSANGGVPNYGYTF.

Only a few counts were recorded for this clonotype. CDR3 bases: TGCAGTGCTGACGGGGGTGTTCAGTACTTC. Its translation: CSADGGVQYF. The V and J genes are TRBV20-1 and TRBJ2-4; maybe TRBD2 (6 bases). Between the trimmed V and J ends, which lost 5 bases and 11 bases, there was a span of 10 bases. Germline CDR1 is DFQATT and CDR2 is SNEGSKA (reference sequence). The CDR3 spans 10 residues.

The V call is TRBV7-9, the J call TRBJ2-2; the match to TRBD1 covers 9 bases. Germline V CDR1 and CDR2: SEHNR, FQNEAQ (reference sequence). The V gene end was trimmed by 5 bases and the J gene end by 7 bases; junction bases not matched to a gene: 5. The CDR3 extends over 14 amino acids. The CDR3 sequence: CASSGTGHGGELFF. CDR3 nucleotides: TGTGCCAGCAGCGGGACAGGGCACGGCGGGGAGCTGTTTTTT.

This clonotype was found a few times. The chain uses TRBV9 and TRBJ1-1; D gene unclear. With 4 bases removed from V and 5 bases from J, the gap between germline ends came to 15 bases. The CDR3 length is 14 residues. CDR1 is SGDLS and CDR2 is YYNGEE in the germline V gene. The CDR3 nucleotides are TGTGCCAGCAGCCCACCAGCGGGTAGAACTGAAGCTTTCTTT. As protein: CASSPPAGRTEAFF.

The chain uses TRBV20-1 and TRBJ2-5, with TRBD1 identical over 11 bases. The CDR3 is 14 amino acids. V lost 3 bases and J lost 3; bases outside the gene matches: 3. From germline, CDR1 is DFQATT and CDR2 SNEGSKA (reference sequence). CDR3 in DNA: TGCAGTGCTAGCCTGGGACAGGGGGAAGAGACCCAGTACTTC. It translates to CSASLGQGEETQYF.

This clonotype has just a few counts. This sequence joins TRBV5-4 and TRBJ2-3; TRBD2 matches at 7 bases. In germline, CDR1 is SGHNT, CDR2 YYREEE (reference sequence). V lost 7 bases, J lost 6 bases, and 14 bases stayed unmatched. CDR3 size: 15 residues. CDR3 protein: CASRGRAGPPDTQYF. CDR3 bases: TGTGCCAGCCGGGGAAGAGCGGGGCCGCCGGATACGCAGTATTTT.

The chain is built from TRBV4-3 and TRBJ2-1; D ambiguous. Trimming pared 1 base from V and 12 bases from J, leaving 16 bases between. This CDR3 is 14 amino acids long. The germline CDR1 and CDR2 sequences are LGHNA and YSLEER. DNA of the CDR3: TGCGCCAGCAGCCAAGGGGCCAGTCTGCCCGGGCAGTTCTTC. It translates to CASSQGASLPGQFF.

This chain joins TRBV14 and TRBJ2-1, with TRBD1 matching over 7 bases. There are 14 residues in the CDR3. The germline V gene has CDR1 SGHDN and CDR2 FVKESK. Germline trimming cut 2 bases from V and 2 bases from J; bases unmatched to any gene: 0. CDR3 bases: TGTGCCAGCAGCCAAAGGGGGCCCTACAATGAGCAGTTCTTC. This translates into CASSQRGPYNEQFF. Filled out from reference TRBV14 and TRBJ2-1, the complete variable domain reads EAGVTQFPSHSVIEKGQTVTLRCDPISGHDNLYWYRRVMGKEIKFLLHFVKESKQDESGMPNNRFLAERTGGTYSTLKVQPAELEDSGVYFCASSQRGPYNEQFFGPGTRLTVL.

This clonotype came up a few times. This chain connects TRBV29-1 to TRBJ2-2, with no clear D. This CDR3 has 13 amino acids. Trimming took 5 bases from V and 4 from J, leaving 11 bases between them. From germline, CDR1 is SQVTM and CDR2 ANQGSEA. This CDR3 reads CSVFDPLTGELFF. CDR3 DNA: TGCAGCGTTTTTGACCCCCTCACCGGGGAGCTGTTTTTT.

The V call is TRBV5-1, the J call TRBJ2-3, with D possibly being TRBD2 (5 bases). Germline V gene data show CDR1 as SGHRS and CDR2 as YFSETQ. With 2 bases removed from V and 2 bases from J, the gap between germline ends came to 12 bases. This CDR3 has 15 amino acids. CDR3 region: CASSFWTGNTDTQYF. DNA of the CDR3: TGCGCCAGCAGCTTCTGGACTGGAAACACAGATACGCAGTATTTT.

This clonotype has just a few counts. This chain uses TRBV12-3 or TRBV12-4 with TRBJ1-2; no reliable D call. Trimming left V 6 bases short and J 1 base short, with 3 bases between. The CDR3 has 11 amino acids. CDR3 sequence (DNA): TGTGCCAGCAGACGTAACTATGGCTACACCTTC. Residues: CASRRNYGYTF.

This clonotype has a handful of counts. The rearrangement uses TRBV18 and TRBJ2-7; the D gene is possibly TRBD2 (5 bases). This CDR3 has 13 residues. Germline V gene lookup returns CDR1 KGHSH and CDR2 LQKENI. Trimming stripped 6 bases from V and 3 bases from J, with 12 bases between. The CDR3 DNA reads as TGTGCCAGCTCCGGCGGCGGAGGCTACGAGCAGTACTTC. Translation: CASSGGGGYEQYF.

This clonotype was picked up a small number of times. The rearrangement links TRBV6-6 to TRBJ1-5, with D uncertain. CDR3 length: 12 amino acids. Germline lookup yields CDR1 MNHNY and CDR2 SVGAGI (reference sequence). The V end lost 5 bases, the J end lost 6 bases, and 8 bases lay between the germline ends. The CDR3 bases are TGTGCCAGCAGTGGGCCGGCTCAGCCCCAGCATTTT. Protein: CASSGPAQPQHF.